The entry below gives a single TCR beta chain sequence along with its context. Its specific antigen is unknown. No much larger clonotype is one base removed from it; base qualities were not supplied. Preparation of the library involved the immunoSEQ multiplex PCR assay. Held by TCRdb, this immuneACCESS table contains in-frame sequences only and omits some clones. Under half of the omission traces to an unresolved V gene where checked; the cause of the rest is unknown. This sample has tens of thousands of clones in its table, and around 94% of those were observed once. 0.58% of the sample rests with the top ten. These data originate in a study of T cell changes during pregnancy in multiple sclerosis (dated 2019 in TCRdb). Regarding the study in general: In women with multiple sclerosis, the researchers looked at how the T cell repertoire shifted as pregnancy progressed.

From its cysteine to its phenylalanine, the CDR3 spans 11 amino acids. The DNA shown is the 33-base CDR3, in frame from base 1. V drops 4 bases and J drops 4 bases, leaving 6 bases in between. Via the germline V gene, CDR1 is SGHDT and CDR2 YYEEEE. In this chain, TRBV5-6 is recombined with TRBJ2-7; the D gene remains uncertain. The sample was peripheral blood, taken in the third trimester of pregnancy. The clonotype originates from a female donor with multiple sclerosis, enrolled in a pregnancy study. CDR3 loop: CASSISYEQYF. The DNA sequence is given as TGTGCCAGCAGCATTTCGTACGAGCAGTACTTC.